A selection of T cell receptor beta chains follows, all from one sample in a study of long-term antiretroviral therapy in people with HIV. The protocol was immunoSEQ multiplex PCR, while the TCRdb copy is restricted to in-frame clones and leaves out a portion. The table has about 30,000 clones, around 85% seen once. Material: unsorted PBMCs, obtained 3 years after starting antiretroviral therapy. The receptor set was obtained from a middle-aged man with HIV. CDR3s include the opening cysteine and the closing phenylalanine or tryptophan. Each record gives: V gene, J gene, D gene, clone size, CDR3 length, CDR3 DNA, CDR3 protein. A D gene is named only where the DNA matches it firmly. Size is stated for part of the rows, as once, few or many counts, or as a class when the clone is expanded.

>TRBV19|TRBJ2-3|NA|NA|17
TGTGCCAGTAGTATAGTCGTGGGTTCGAATGGGGAAGATACGCAGTATTTT
CASSIVVGSNGEDTQYF
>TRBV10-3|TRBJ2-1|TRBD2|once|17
TGTGCCATCGGCGAGCCCCTTACTAGCGGGAGGCTAAATGAGCAGTTCTTC
CAIGEPLTSGRLNEQFF
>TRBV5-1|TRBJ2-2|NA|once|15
TGCGCCAGCAGCTTCGGGACGGGTCACACCGGGGAGCTGTTTTTT
CASSFGTGHTGELFF
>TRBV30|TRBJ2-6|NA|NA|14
TGTGCCTGGGGTCTCGGGGCTGGGGCCAACGTCCTGACTTTC
CAWGLGAGANVLTF
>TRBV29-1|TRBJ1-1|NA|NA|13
TGCAGCGTTGAGGGGGGGTCCTACACTGAAGCTTTCTTT
CSVEGGSYTEAFF
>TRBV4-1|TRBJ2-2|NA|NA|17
TGCGCCAGCAGCCAACCTTCGGACGTGTGGCCTACCGGGGAGCTGTTTTTT
CASSQPSDVWPTGELFF
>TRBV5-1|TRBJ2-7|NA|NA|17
TGCGCCAGCAAGCGCGATTCCCCAACCGGGGGCGGACGCGAGCAGTACTTC
CASKRDSPTGGGREQYF
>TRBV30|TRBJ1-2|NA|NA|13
TGTGCCTGGAGTATCGTCGACAGCTATGGCTACACCTTC
CAWSIVDSYGYTF
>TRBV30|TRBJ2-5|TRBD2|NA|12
TGTGCCTGGACTAGCGGGCAAGAGACCCAGTACTTC
CAWTSGQETQYF
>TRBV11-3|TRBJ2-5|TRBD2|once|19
TGTGCCAGCAGCTTAGGCCTTTTCGGGACTAGGGGAGATCAAGAGACCCAGTACTTC
CASSLGLFGTRGDQETQYF
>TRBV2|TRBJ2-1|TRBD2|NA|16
TGTGCCAGCACTGAGACTAGCGGGGAGCCCTACAATGAGCAGTTCTTC
CASTETSGEPYNEQFF
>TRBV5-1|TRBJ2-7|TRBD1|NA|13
TGCGCCAGCAGCTCGCAGGGGGCGGCCGAGCAGTACTTC
CASSSQGAAEQYF
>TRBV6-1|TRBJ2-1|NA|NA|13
TGTGCCAGCAGTGAAAGGGCGAATCGGGAGCAGTTCTTC
CASSERANREQFF
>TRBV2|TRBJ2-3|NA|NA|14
TGTGCCAGCAGTGAAAGGGGCCAGGGCCGTACGCAGTATTTT
CASSERGQGRTQYF
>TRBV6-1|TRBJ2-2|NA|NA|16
TGTGCCAGCAGTGATGGGACACCTCTCCACACCGGGGAGCTGTTTTTT
CASSDGTPLHTGELFF
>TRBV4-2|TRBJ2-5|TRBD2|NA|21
TGTGCCAGCAGCCAAGATCTGGCCCTGGGACTAGCGGGAGGGCCTCGGCAGACCCAGTACTTC
CASSQDLALGLAGGPRQTQYF
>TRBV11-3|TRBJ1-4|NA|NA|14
TGTGCCAGCAGCCGGCCGGGGATATCTGAAAAACTGTTTTTT
CASSRPGISEKLFF
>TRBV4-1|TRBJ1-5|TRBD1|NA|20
TGCGCCAGCAGCCAAGATGGGGGACAGGGGCCGGGTATTAGCAATCAGCCCCAGCATTTT
CASSQDGGQGPGISNQPQHF
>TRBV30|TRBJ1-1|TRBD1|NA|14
TGTGCCTGGAGTACAGGGGTAAGAGGCACTGAAGCTTTCTTT
CAWSTGVRGTEAFF
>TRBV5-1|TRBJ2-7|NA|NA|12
TGCGCCAGCAGCCCCGGGGGAAGCGAGCAGTACTTC
CASSPGGSEQYF
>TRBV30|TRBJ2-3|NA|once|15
TGTGCCTGGAGTGTTCCGGGTGGCCTCACAGATACGCAGTATTTT
CAWSVPGGLTDTQYF
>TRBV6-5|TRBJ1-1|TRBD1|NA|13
TGTGCCAGCAGTCAAAGACAGGGCACTGAAGCTTTCTTT
CASSQRQGTEAFF
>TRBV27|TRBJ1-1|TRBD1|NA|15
TGTGCCAGCAGCCAACAGGGGGCGATGAACACTGAAGCTTTCTTT
CASSQQGAMNTEAFF
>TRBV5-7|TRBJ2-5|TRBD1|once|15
TGTGCCAGCAGCTTAAGACAGGGGGCTAAGGAGACCCAGTACTTC
CASSLRQGAKETQYF
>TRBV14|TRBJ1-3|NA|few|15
TGTGCCAGCAGCCAATCCAGGTTCTTAGGAAACACCATATATTTT
CASSQSRFLGNTIYF
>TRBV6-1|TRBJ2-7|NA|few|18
TGTGCCAGCAGTGCCTCCAGTAGTCAGATCACAAAACACATTAAGCAGTACTTC
CASSASSSQITKHIKQYF
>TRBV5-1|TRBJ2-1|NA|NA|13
TGCGCCAGCAGCTTGGCCCCCAGCGATGAGCAGTTCTTC
CASSLAPSDEQFF
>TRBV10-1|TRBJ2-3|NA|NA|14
TGCGCCAGCAGTGAGGGGGGGGCCACAGATACGCAGTATTTT
CASSEGGATDTQYF